The rows below give T cell receptor beta chains drawn from one sample of a study of Graves' ophthalmopathy and Graves' hyperthyroidism. MiXCR, applied by TCRdb to the multiplex PCR reads, yields one record per CDR3 protein. Counted here are almost 750,000 distinct CDR3 sequences, roughly two fifths occurring once; the ten biggest clones make up 44%. Material: peripheral blood. These receptors were taken from an adult man with Graves' ophthalmopathy. Each CDR3 is given with its conserved first and last residue. A D gene is named only where the DNA matches it firmly. Size tells how often a clone was seen (once, few, many) or the class of an expanded clone, and some rows leave it out.

D: .; J: TRBJ2-5; size: many; V: TRBV5-6; DNA: TGTGCCAGCAGCTTGTGGACCGGGACCCAAGAGACCCAGTACTTC; CDR3: CASSLWTGTQETQYF
D: TRBD1; J: TRBJ1-1; size: many; V: TRBV29-1; DNA: TGCAGCGCTAGGACAGGTTCAAGGAACACTGAAGCTTTCTTT; CDR3: CSARTGSRNTEAFF
D: TRBD1; J: TRBJ2-1; size: few; V: TRBV2; DNA: TGTGCCAGCAGTGAAGAGACAGGGTGGGGGAATGAGCAGTTCTTC; CDR3: CASSEETGWGNEQFF
D: .; J: TRBJ1-2; size: many; V: TRBV19; DNA: TGTGCCAGTAGTCCGTACGGAGGGATGATATATGGCTACACCTTC; CDR3: CASSPYGGMIYGYTF
D: .; J: TRBJ2-7; size: few; V: TRBV9; DNA: TGTGCCAGCAGCGTAGCTACCGGGATCTACGAGCAGTACTTC; CDR3: CASSVATGIYEQYF
D: .; J: TRBJ2-2; size: few; V: TRBV29-1; DNA: TGCAGCTACGAAGAAAGTAGGGGGGGGTCATCGGGGACCGGGGAGCTGTTTTTT; CDR3: CSYEESRGGSSGTGELFF
D: .; J: TRBJ1-2; size: .; V: TRBV20-1; DNA: TGCAGTGCTAGAGATGTTCAGGGTCTCAGCCCTCCTAACTATGGCTACACCTTC; CDR3: CSARDVQGLSPPNYGYTF
D: .; J: TRBJ2-7; size: .; V: TRBV2; DNA: TGTGCCAGCAGTGGGGCCGTCAATACGCAGTATTTC; CDR3: CASSGAVNTQYF
D: TRBD1; J: TRBJ1-1; size: .; V: TRBV29-1; DNA: TGCAGCGCTGGACAGGGCGATGAAGCTTTCTTT; CDR3: CSAGQGDEAFF
D: .; J: TRBJ1-1; size: many; V: TRBV15; DNA: TGTGCCACCAGCAGAGATTACAGGAACACTGAAGCTTTCTTT; CDR3: CATSRDYRNTEAFF
D: .; J: TRBJ1-1; size: .; V: TRBV7-6; DNA: TGTGCCAGCAGCTTAGGGGATGGGAGCACTGAAGCTTTCTTT; CDR3: CASSLGDGSTEAFF
D: .; J: TRBJ2-5; size: .; V: TRBV7-3; DNA: TGTGCCAGCAGCCAGACAGGCCCCCAAGGGACCCAGTACTTC; CDR3: CASSQTGPQGTQYF
D: TRBD2; J: TRBJ2-5; size: .; V: TRBV29-1; DNA: TGCAGCGTTAGACTAGCGGGAGTATTCGCCGGGGAGACCCAGTACTTC; CDR3: CSVRLAGVFAGETQYF
D: .; J: TRBJ2-5; size: few; V: TRBV11-3; DNA: TGTGCCAGCAGCGTAGATGGGTACCAAGAGACCCAGTACTTC; CDR3: CASSVDGYQETQYF
D: .; J: TRBJ2-5; size: .; V: TRBV29-1; DNA: TGCAGCCTAGACAGCGGGGAGACCCAGTACTTC; CDR3: CSLDSGETQYF
D: TRBD1; J: TRBJ1-2; size: .; V: TRBV7-9; DNA: TGTGCCAGCAGCTTTCCCGGACAGGGGGCGATTGGCTATGGCTACACCTTC; CDR3: CASSFPGQGAIGYGYTF
D: .; J: TRBJ1-2; size: .; V: TRBV5-4; DNA: TGTGCCAGCAGCTTGTTAACCGCGGGGGCGGGTTATGGCTACACCTTC; CDR3: CASSLLTAGAGYGYTF
D: .; J: TRBJ2-7; size: few; V: TRBV2; DNA: TGTGCCAGCAGGGGGGGATACACAGCCTACGAGCAGTACTTC; CDR3: CASRGGYTAYEQYF
D: TRBD2; J: TRBJ2-3; size: .; V: TRBV11-2; DNA: TGTGCCAGCAGCCCTTTCGGGAGGGATACGCAGTATTTT; CDR3: CASSPFGRDTQYF
D: .; J: TRBJ2-5; size: .; V: TRBV29-1; DNA: TGCAGCAGCTCACGGCCCCAAGAGACCCAGTACTTC; CDR3: CSSSRPQETQYF
D: TRBD2; J: TRBJ2-7; size: few; V: TRBV7-2; DNA: TGTGCCAGCAGACAATCTTTAAGCCGCGGGAGGAACTACGAGCAGTACTTC; CDR3: CASRQSLSRGRNYEQYF
D: TRBD1; J: TRBJ2-7; size: many; V: TRBV29-1; DNA: TGCAGCGTTGAGGGACAGATAAGCTCCTACGAGCAGTACTTC; CDR3: CSVEGQISSYEQYF
D: .; J: TRBJ2-2; size: once; V: TRBV25-1; DNA: TGTGCCACCAGTAGGAGGACCGGGGAGCTGCTTTTT; CDR3: CATSRRTGELLF